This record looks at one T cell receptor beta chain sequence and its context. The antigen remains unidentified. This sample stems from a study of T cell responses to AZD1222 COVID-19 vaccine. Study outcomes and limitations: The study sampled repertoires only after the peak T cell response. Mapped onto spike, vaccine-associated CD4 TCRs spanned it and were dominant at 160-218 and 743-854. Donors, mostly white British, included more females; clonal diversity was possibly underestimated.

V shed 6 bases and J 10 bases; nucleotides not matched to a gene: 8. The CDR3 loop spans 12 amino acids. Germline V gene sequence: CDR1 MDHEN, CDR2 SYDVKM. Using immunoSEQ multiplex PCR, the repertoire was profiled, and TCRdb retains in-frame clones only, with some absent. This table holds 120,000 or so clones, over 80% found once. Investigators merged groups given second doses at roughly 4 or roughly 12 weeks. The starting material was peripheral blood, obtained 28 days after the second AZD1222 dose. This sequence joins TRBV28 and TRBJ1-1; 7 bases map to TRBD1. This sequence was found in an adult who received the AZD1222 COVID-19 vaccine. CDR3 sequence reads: CASSRGQRAAFF. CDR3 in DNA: TGTGCCAGCAGCCGGGGACAGCGAGCAGCTTTCTTT.